This TCR beta chain derives from a study of blood T cell repertoires in COVID-19. Study at large: Sites across the United States, Italy and Spain contributed samples from acute and convalescent COVID-19. The cDNA or gDNA used as material had been derived from T cells, B-cell-depleted T cells, or PBMCs.

Authors' data handling: Amplifying reference gene primers gave estimates of nucleated cell counts. The assay was immunoSEQ multiplex PCR, and TCRdb's table has in-frame clones only and misses some. V and J calls and clone size follow that table, whereas D and trimming were derived from the DNA. The table includes roughly 160,000 clones, 85% to 90% detected once. Material for sequencing was peripheral blood. The TCR originated in a woman aged 70-85 years with COVID-19, enrolled during active disease.

The CDR3: CASREQGTPSEQYF. In DNA, the CDR3 is TGTGCCAGCAGAGAGCAAGGGACTCCCTCGGAGCAGTACTTC. V usage is TRBV6-5 and J usage is TRBJ2-7, with D tentatively TRBD2 (6 bases). The V end lost 6 bases, the J end lost 7 bases, and 19 bases lay between the germline ends. The germline gives CDR1 MNHEY, CDR2 SVGAGI. This CDR3 region has 14 residues.